Following are 30 T cell receptor beta chains from one sample sequenced in a study of brain metastases from non-small cell lung cancer. TCRdb keeps only in-frame clones here, not all; method: immunoSEQ multiplex PCR. This sample has 14,000 to 15,000 clones, with about 83% found just once. Sequenced: primary lung tumor tissue. The receptors shown here come from a donor at least 40 years old with non-small cell lung cancer.

The V gene is TRBV6-5, the J gene TRBJ2-6; 7 bases are a match to TRBD1. This CDR3 spans 14 amino acids. With 6 bases clipped from V and 2 bases from J, the junction kept 1 base outside the gene matches. Germline CDR1 MNHEY, CDR2 SVGAGI. The CDR3 bases are TGTGCCAGCAGGACAGGGACTGGGGCCAACGTCCTGACTTTC. It is translated as CASRTGTGANVLTF.

V and J are TRBV3-1 (or the pseudogene TRBV3-2) and TRBJ2-1; 11 nucleotides match TRBD2. Trimming took 6 bases from V and 5 from J; bases not matched to a gene: 6. Germline V CDR1 and CDR2: LGHDT, YNNKEL (reference sequence). This CDR3 is 15 amino acids long. The DNA of the CDR3 is TGTGCCAGCAGACTAGCGGGGGAAAAACACAATGAGCAGTTCTTC. Amino acid sequence: CASRLAGEKHNEQFF.

The chain carries TRBV2 and TRBJ2-7; perhaps D is TRBD1 or TRBD2 (5 bases each). Between the trimmed V and J ends, which lost 2 bases and 0 bases, there was a span of 20 bases. The CDR3 runs 18 residues. Per the germline V gene, CDR1 is SNHLY and CDR2 is FYNNEI. CDR3 protein: CASSERPGDRQSSYEQYV. CDR3 DNA sequence: TGTGCCAGCAGTGAACGGCCCGGGGACCGCCAGAGCTCCTACGAGCAGTACGTC.

The rearrangement joins TRBV6-5 to TRBJ2-3; D call uncertain. Trimming left V 6 bases short and J 6 bases short, with 10 bases between. CDR1 is MNHEY, CDR2 SVGAGI, per germline. There are 12 residues in the CDR3. For the CDR3, the DNA is TGTGCCAGCAGCCGGGCGGCGGATACGCAGTATTTT. This gives the protein CASSRAADTQYF.

The count of this clone is one. J is TRBJ2-3 and V is TRBV7-8; D call uncertain. CDR3 length: 12 residues. The V and J ends lost 5 bases and 2 bases respectively, with 5 bases between them. Germline V gene data show CDR1 as SGHVS and CDR2 as FQNEAQ. The CDR3, as DNA: TGTGCCAGCAGCCGGTCCACAGATACGCAGTATTTT. Amino acid sequence: CASSRSTDTQYF.

CDR3 amino acids: CASSIPGQGGPGELFF. The CDR3 DNA reads TGTGCCAGCAGCATACCGGGACAGGGAGGACCCGGGGAGCTGTTTTTT. The chain joins TRBV2 to TRBJ2-2, with TRBD1 matching over 9 bases. The V and J ends lost 6 bases and 6 bases, in that order; junction bases with no gene match: 11. There are 16 residues in the CDR3. The germline CDR1 and CDR2 sequences are SNHLY and FYNNEI.

The J gene is TRBJ2-6, the V gene TRBV7-8, with D unresolved. CDR3 length: 14 amino acids. The germline CDR1 and CDR2 sequences are SGHVS and FQNEAQ. The V end was cut by 4 bases, the J end by 1 base, with 5 bases between. CDR3 bases: TGTGCCAGCAGCTCACAGTCTGGGGCCAACGTCCTGACTTTC. Its translation is CASSSQSGANVLTF.

This clone showed up just a few times. The rearrangement joins TRBV20-1 to TRBJ1-5; D is perhaps TRBD1 (5 bases). The CDR3 loop spans 15 amino acids. The V gene lost 3 bases and the J gene lost 4 bases, with 16 bases spanning the gap. The germline V gene has CDR1 DFQATT and CDR2 SNEGSKA (reference sequence). The CDR3 is CSASARVGANQPQHF. As DNA, the CDR3 is TGCAGTGCTAGTGCCCGGGTAGGGGCGAATCAGCCCCAGCATTTT.

The V and J genes are TRBV6-5 and TRBJ1-6; the D gene is possibly TRBD1 (5 bases). There are 13 residues in the CDR3. The V end lost 10 bases, the J end lost 6 bases, and 13 bases lay between the germline ends. Germline CDR1 MNHEY, CDR2 SVGAGI. The CDR3 loop reads CATLRELNSPLHF. The CDR3 DNA sequence: TGTGCCACCCTCAGGGAACTTAATTCACCCCTCCACTTT.

The J gene is TRBJ1-1, the V gene TRBV9; TRBD1 is a possible D gene (5 bases). Trimming took off 4 bases at V and 5 bases at J, with 15 bases between the two ends. The CDR3 totals 14 residues. CDR1 SGDLS and CDR2 YYNGEE come from the germline V gene. Here the CDR3 reads CASSPSPRGTEAFF. The CDR3 nucleotides read TGTGCCAGCAGCCCGAGCCCCCGGGGGACTGAAGCTTTCTTT.

The chain has TRBV19 and TRBJ2-2; 11 nucleotides match TRBD1. J lost 7 bases, V lost 6 bases, and 7 bases had no gene match. The CDR3 is 15 amino acids. Germline values: CDR1 LNHDA, CDR2 SQIVND (reference sequence). The CDR3 loop is CASSWTGGRGGELFF. The CDR3, as DNA: TGTGCCAGTAGCTGGACAGGGGGCAGAGGCGGGGAGCTGTTTTTT.

The chain employs TRBV18 and TRBJ1-4, with unresolved D. The germline CDR1 and CDR2 sequences are KGHSH and LQKENI. The CDR3 contains 16 residues. The V and J ends lost 2 bases and 6 bases respectively, with 16 bases between them. CDR3 DNA sequence: TGTGCCAGCTCACCAGGCCTGACGAGTAGGGATGAAAAACTGTTTTTT. Translation gives CASSPGLTSRDEKLFF. Combining the CDR3 with reference TRBV18 and TRBJ1-4 gives the whole variable domain NAGVMQNPRHLVRRRGQEARLRCSPMKGHSHVYWYRQLPEEGLKFMVYLQKENIIDESGMPKERFSAEFPKEGPSILRIQQVVRGDSAAYFCASSPGLTSRDEKLFFGSGTQLSVL.

A few counts support this clone. Other DNA sequences within the sample encode an identical CDR3. CDR3 loop: CAWSVGGGADTQYF. The CDR3 DNA reads TGTGCCTGGAGTGTAGGAGGGGGCGCTGATACGCAGTATTTT. The chain employs TRBV30 and TRBJ2-3; tentative D call: TRBD1 (7 bases). Trimming left V 0 bases short and J 6 bases short, with 13 bases between. The CDR3 is 14 amino acids. CDR1 and CDR2 (germline): GTSNPN, SVGIG (reference sequence).

This clone showed up just a few times. The V call is TRBV6-6, the J call TRBJ2-1; maybe TRBD1 (7 bases). The germline V gene has CDR1 MNHNY and CDR2 SVGAGI (reference sequence). The CDR3 has 13 residues. The V end was cut by 9 bases, the J end by 9 bases, with 18 bases between. CDR3 loop: CASLRGDSPEQFF. For the CDR3, the DNA is TGTGCCAGTCTGAGGGGGGACAGTCCTGAGCAGTTCTTC.

In regard to this clone: The sample carries other DNA sequences with the same CDR3. The chain uses TRBV15 and TRBJ2-3, with 10 positions matching TRBD1. From germline, CDR1 is LNHNV and CDR2 YYDKDF (reference sequence). V lost 3 bases to trimming and J lost 7 bases; unmatched junction nucleotides: 4. The CDR3 length is 14 residues. The CDR3 here is CATSSRTGGHTQYF. The CDR3 DNA reads TGTGCCACCAGCAGCCGGACAGGGGGTCATACGCAGTATTTT.

V gene TRBV5-1 combines with J gene TRBJ1-4; TRBD1 agrees at 7 bases. Per germline, CDR1 SGHRS and CDR2 YFSETQ. The CDR3 covers 14 residues. V was clipped by 4 bases and J by 5 bases; unmatched bases: 5. The CDR3 region has the DNA TGCGCCAGCAGCCTCCCGACAGGGAATGAAAAACTGTTTTTT. It specifies CASSLPTGNEKLFF.

V usage is TRBV18 and J usage is TRBJ2-7; a weak D match, TRBD1 (6 bases). This CDR3 comprises 13 residues. The V gene's germline CDR1 is KGHSH and CDR2 LQKENI. V was clipped by 4 bases and J by 3 bases, with 10 bases between them. The CDR3 is CASSREQGYEQYF. The CDR3 DNA is TGTGCCAGCTCACGAGAACAGGGCTACGAGCAGTACTTC. The complete variable domain, with remaining parts taken from reference TRBV18 and TRBJ2-7, reads NAGVMQNPRHLVRRRGQEARLRCSPMKGHSHVYWYRQLPEEGLKFMVYLQKENIIDESGMPKERFSAEFPKEGPSILRIQQVVRGDSAAYFCASSREQGYEQYFGPGTRLTVT.

Concerning this clone itself: The sample carries other DNA sequences with the same CDR3. The chain links TRBV7-3 to TRBJ2-6; 8 bases fit TRBD1. The junction had 4 bases not matched to a gene; V was cut back by 5 bases and J by 4 bases. Germline lookup yields CDR1 SGHTA and CDR2 FQGTGA. The CDR3 is 15 amino acids. CDR3 in DNA: TGTGCCAGCAGCCAGGACAGGGTAGGGGCCAACGTCCTGACTTTC. Its protein is CASSQDRVGANVLTF.

The rearrangement uses TRBV7-2 and TRBJ1-6; unclear D gene. CDR3 length equals 13 residues. V was pared by 4 bases and J by 10 bases, with 11 bases between. CDR1 is SGHTA, CDR2 FQGNSA, per germline. The CDR3 coding sequence is TGTGCCAGCAGCTACCGGAAAGGATCACCCCTCCACTTT. Translated: CASSYRKGSPLHF.

The rearrangement uses TRBV19 and TRBJ1-5, with D maybe TRBD1 (6 bases). This CDR3 spans 14 amino acids. V was shortened by 5 bases and J by 5 bases, with 13 bases between the two germline ends. CDR1 and CDR2 from the germline V gene are LNHDA and SQIVND (reference sequence). The CDR3: CASSWGRGDQPQHF. The CDR3 DNA sequence: TGTGCCAGTAGTTGGGGCAGGGGAGATCAGCCCCAGCATTTT.

This clone was picked up one time. The chain employs TRBV7-2 and TRBJ2-3; 8 bases line up with TRBD2. This CDR3 region has 15 residues. Trimming cost V 3 bases and J 0 bases; bases outside gene matches: 2. CDR1 SGHTA and CDR2 FQGNSA come from the germline V gene. This CDR3 reads CASSFSGESTDTQYF. The CDR3 bases are TGTGCCAGCAGCTTTAGCGGGGAAAGCACAGATACGCAGTATTTT. Drawing the rest from reference TRBV7-2 and TRBJ2-3, the complete variable domain is GAGVSQSPSNKVTEKGKDVELRCDPISGHTALYWYRQSLGQGLEFLIYFQGNSAPDKSGLPSDRFSAERTGGSVSTLTIQRTQQEDSAVYLCASSFSGESTDTQYFGPGTRLTVL.

CDR3 bases: TGTGCCAGCAGCTTAGGTAACAGGAACACTGAAGCTTTCTTT. Its protein product is CASSLGNRNTEAFF. The chain combines TRBV13 with TRBJ1-1; D gene ambiguous. V dropped 0 bases and J dropped 1 base, with 6 bases sitting between them. The CDR3 contains 14 residues. Germline V lookup: CDR1 PRHDT, CDR2 FYEKMQ (reference sequence).

The CDR3 reads CASSYKAGQPQHF. The CDR3 nucleotides are TGTGCCAGCAGCTACAAGGCTGGCCAGCCCCAGCATTTT. The V call is TRBV7-2, the J call TRBJ1-5; D is unclear. In germline, CDR1 is SGHTA, CDR2 FQGNSA. This CDR3 spans 13 amino acids. V was cut by 4 bases and J by 7 bases, with 11 bases left in between.

This chain links TRBV6-5 with TRBJ1-2; D not resolved. Trimming left V 4 bases short and J 4 bases short, with 13 bases between. The CDR3 extends over 14 amino acids. Germline assignment: CDR1 MNHEY and CDR2 SVGAGI. CDR3 in amino acids: CASSSRDFLYGYTF. The DNA of the CDR3 is TGTGCCAGCAGTTCCCGGGATTTCCTCTATGGCTACACCTTC.

This clone was seen once. This chain links TRBV20-1 with TRBJ2-1, with a weak D call TRBD2 (5 bases). The CDR3 totals 14 residues. From germline, CDR1 is DFQATT and CDR2 SNEGSKA (reference sequence). Trimming took off 3 bases at V and 3 bases at J, with 12 bases between the two ends. This CDR3 reads CSASKASIYNEQFF. CDR3 in DNA: TGCAGTGCTAGTAAGGCTAGCATCTACAATGAGCAGTTCTTC.

V is TRBV7-9 and J is TRBJ2-2; no firm D call. The CDR3 totals 15 residues. The germline V and J ends were trimmed by 5 bases and 0 bases, with 10 bases remaining between them. In germline, CDR1 is SEHNR, CDR2 FQNEAQ (reference sequence). Here the CDR3 reads CASSRRITNTGELFF. CDR3 coding DNA: TGTGCCAGCAGCCGACGGATTACGAACACCGGGGAGCTGTTTTTT.

The chain uses TRBV5-1 and TRBJ1-1; D might be TRBD1 (5 bases). Trimming stripped 0 bases from V and 1 base from J, with 7 bases between. The CDR3 length is 14 residues. Germline loops: CDR1 SGHRS, CDR2 YFSETQ. The CDR3 bases are TGCGCCAGCAGCTTGGAAGGACAGAACACTGAAGCTTTCTTT. Its protein product is CASSLEGQNTEAFF.

CDR3 region: CSVDEGEAFF. CDR3 nucleotides: TGCAGCGTTGATGAGGGGGAAGCTTTCTTT. This rearrangement joins TRBV29-1 to TRBJ1-1, with a weak D call TRBD1 (5 bases). Germline V gene sequence: CDR1 SQVTM, CDR2 ANQGSEA. CDR3 length: 10 residues. V dropped 3 bases and J dropped 8 bases, with 7 bases sitting between them.

The chain uses TRBV1 and TRBJ2-1; the table's D call, TRBD2, was not checked against the DNA. TRBV1 is a recognized pseudogene. The CDR3 spans 17 residues. The CDR3 loop is CTSSHPSGGLSYNEQFF. CDR3 coding DNA: TGCACCAGCAGCCACCCTAGCGGGGGTCTATCCTACAATGAGCAGTTCTTC.

The chain links TRBV10-3 to TRBJ1-3, with TRBD1 identical over 7 bases. Trimming at V came to 8 bases and at J to 0 bases, leaving 10 bases not matched to a gene. Germline CDR1 reads ENHRY; CDR2 reads SYGVKD. This CDR3 contains 16 residues. CDR3: CAIGKGQINSGNTIYF. CDR3 DNA: TGTGCCATCGGAAAGGGACAGATTAACTCTGGAAACACCATATATTTT.